This entry lists 17 T cell receptor beta chains sequenced from one sample in a study of tumor-infiltrating lymphocytes in primary liver carcinoma. Production of TCR beta cDNA used around 0.45 ug total RNA together with a constant-region primer. Generation of the TCR beta libraries relied on three nested multiplex PCR rounds using slightly modified ARM-PCR. Running 9 to 11 cycles apiece, the first two PCR rounds relied on TRBV1-TRBV30 forward primers together with a C-beta reverse primer. TCRdb redid the calling of the multiplex PCR reads with MiXCR, one entry per CDR3 protein. The sample records about 310,000 distinct CDR3 sequences, roughly three fifths being singletons. Blood RNA came from unsorted whole blood; germline DNA was also extracted. The sequencing input was peripheral blood. All receptors come from a woman aged 25 to 39 with primary liver carcinoma and hepatitis B virus infection.

This clonotype was counted at least ten times. J is TRBJ2-1 and V is TRBV29-1; perhaps D is TRBD1 or TRBD2 (6 bases each). Germline V gives CDR1 SQVTM, CDR2 ANQGSEA. V was trimmed by 5 bases and J by 6 bases, leaving 17 bases between them. The CDR3 is 14 amino acids. The CDR3 region is CSVPTSSRGNEQFF. In DNA form, the CDR3 reads TGCAGCGTTCCCACTAGCTCCAGGGGCAATGAGCAGTTCTTC.

This clonotype was recorded a few times. The chain has TRBV5-1 and TRBJ2-1; TRBD2 is a possible D gene (5 bases). The CDR3 is 13 amino acids. Between the trimmed V and J ends, which lost 2 bases and 6 bases, there was a span of 9 bases. The germline V gene has CDR1 SGHRS and CDR2 YFSETQ. The CDR3 DNA follows: TGCGCCAGCAGCTTTGGCGGGTCCAATGAGCAGTTCTTC. This gives the protein CASSFGGSNEQFF.

This clonotype was found a few times. The rearrangement uses TRBV30 and TRBJ1-5; a weak D match, TRBD1 (5 bases). V gave up 1 base and J gave up 2 bases, with 6 bases separating them. Germline assignment: CDR1 GTSNPN and CDR2 SVGIG (reference sequence). The CDR3 runs 13 residues. CDR3: CAWSGGGNQPQHF. The CDR3 region has the DNA TGTGCCTGGAGTGGAGGGGGCAATCAGCCCCAGCATTTT.

Turning to this clonotype: This may be a read error: a much more frequent sequence differs by one nucleotide. The rearrangement uses TRBV10-3 and TRBJ2-7; 7 bases line up with TRBD2. This CDR3 spans 13 amino acids. CDR1 and CDR2 (germline): ENHRY, SYGVKD. Unmatched junction bases numbered 7, after V lost 4 bases and J lost 7 bases. The CDR3 coding sequence is TGTGCCATCAGTGCTAGCGGTGCGAGAGAGCAGTACTTC. Its protein product is CAISASGAREQYF.

Comment on this clonotype: The CDR3 does not close with the conserved phenylalanine or tryptophan, likely indicating a read error. This chain connects TRBV10-3 to TRBJ2-7, with 15 positions matching TRBD2. The CDR3 has 14 residues. Germline assignment: CDR1 ENHRY and CDR2 SYGVKD. V was pared by 9 bases and J by 4 bases, with 4 bases of the junction left unmatched. For the CDR3, the DNA is TGTGCCATTAGGGGGACTAGCGGGAGGTACGAGCAGTACTAC. Its translation: CAIRGTSGRYEQYY.

On this clonotype: In this CDR3 the conserved last residue, phenylalanine or tryptophan, is missing, so a read error is likely. The V and J genes are TRBV11-3 and TRBJ2-1, with 8 bases matching TRBD1. The CDR3 covers 14 residues. Germline assignment: CDR1 SGHNT and CDR2 YENEEA. The DNA for the CDR3 is TGTGTCAGCAGCCGGGACAGGAGGATGTATGAGCAGTTCCTC. Translation: CVSSRDRRMYEQFL.

The chain has TRBV2 and TRBJ1-5; tentative D call: TRBD1 (5 bases). CDR1 SNHLY and CDR2 FYNNEI come from the germline V gene. Trimming took 8 bases from V and 3 from J, leaving 14 bases between them. The CDR3 runs 14 residues. This CDR3 reads CASAGYRNNQPQHF. The CDR3 bases are TGTGCCAGCGCTGGGTACAGGAACAATCAGCCCCAGCATTTT.

The chain is built from TRBV7-9 and TRBJ2-1; 7 positions agree with TRBD2. CDR1 and CDR2 (germline): SEHNR, FQNEAQ (reference sequence). V was clipped by 4 bases and J by 10 bases; unmatched bases: 4. This CDR3 has 12 amino acids. The CDR3 nucleotides read TGTGCCAGCAGCTGGGGGGGGGACGAGCAGTTCTTC. Translated: CASSWGGDEQFF.

V usage is TRBV6-2 or TRBV6-3 and J usage is TRBJ2-2; D is unclear. The CDR3 loop spans 15 amino acids. V was clipped by 0 bases and J by 6 bases, with 11 bases between them. Germline assignment: CDR1 MNHEY and CDR2 SVGEGT. CDR3 residues: CASSYSVGWAGELFF. In DNA, the CDR3 is TGTGCCAGCAGTTACTCCGTGGGATGGGCCGGGGAGCTGTTTTTT.

The V gene is TRBV5-1, the J gene TRBJ2-2, with a weak D call TRBD2 (6 bases). There are 14 residues in the CDR3. V lost 0 bases to trimming and J lost 6 bases, with 9 bases between them. Looked up from germline, CDR1 is SGHRS and CDR2 is YFSETQ. The CDR3 coding sequence is TGCGCCAGCAGCTTGGAACTAGCCCCCGGGGAGCTGTTTTTT. Encoded protein: CASSLELAPGELFF.

Many counts were recorded for this clonotype. The chain links TRBV12-3 or TRBV12-4 to TRBJ2-2, with 14 nucleotides matching TRBD2. V trimming: 6 bases; J trimming: 5 bases; junction bases outside the gene matches: 11. The CDR3 extends over 18 amino acids. The CDR3: CASSPTLGLAGGTGELFF. CDR3 coding DNA: TGTGCCAGCAGCCCAACCCTAGGACTAGCGGGAGGAACCGGGGAGCTGTTTTTT.

Comment on this clonotype: This may be a read error: a much more frequent sequence differs by one nucleotide. The chain employs TRBV5-1 and TRBJ2-1; D is unclear. CDR1 and CDR2 (germline): SGHRS, YFSETQ. CDR3 length: 15 amino acids. The CDR3, as DNA: TGCGCCAGCGGCACTTTGGCGGAATCCTTCAATGAGCAGTTCTTC. Translation: CASGTLAESFNEQFF.

The table lists this clonotype with a count of one. Relative to the germline gene, one junction end is altered; a read error may explain this. The CDR3 sequence is CASGSRKASGRSHEQIF. The CDR3 nucleotides are TGTGCCAGCGGCTCCCGGAAGGCTAGCGGGAGATCTCATGAGCAGATCTTC. V usage is TRBV11-2 and J usage is TRBJ2-1; 10 bases match TRBD2. CDR1 is SGHAT, CDR2 FQNNGV, per germline. The CDR3 is 17 amino acids.

The chain links TRBV5-6 to TRBJ2-7; unclear D gene. The V and J ends lost 4 bases and 7 bases respectively, with 18 bases between them. CDR1 is SGHDT, CDR2 YYEEEE, per germline. The CDR3 covers 14 residues. The CDR3 region is CASSMIGLLGEQYF. The DNA of the CDR3 is TGTGCCAGCAGCATGATAGGGCTACTTGGGGAGCAGTACTTC.

Concerning this clonotype itself: A much larger clone lies a single base off, so this may be a read error. This is likely a read error, given that the CDR3 carries no conserved phenylalanine or tryptophan at its end. The chain links TRBV4-3 to TRBJ1-2, with D uncertain. V lost 0 bases, J lost 6 bases, and 11 bases lay in between. The CDR3 totals 14 residues. Germline V CDR1 and CDR2: LGHNA, YSLEER. CDR3 residues: CASSQDETDDGYTS. CDR3 coding DNA: TGCGCCAGCAGCCAAGATGAAACAGACGATGGCTACACCTCC.

Here the CDR3 reads CASSLSSLVAADTQYF. The CDR3 DNA is TGTGCCAGCAGCTTATCTTCACTAGTAGCGGCAGATACGCAGTATTTT. This chain joins TRBV7-8 and TRBJ2-3; D might be TRBD2 (6 bases). V gave up 2 bases and J gave up 4 bases, with 16 bases separating them. CDR1 is SGHVS, CDR2 FQNEAQ, per germline. The CDR3 length is 16 residues.

This clonotype came up once. The CDR3 here is CASSPGTLRNEQFF. The DNA for the CDR3 is TGTGCCAGCAGTCCCGGGACACTCAGGAATGAGCAGTTCTTC. V usage is TRBV28 and J usage is TRBJ2-1, with D tentatively TRBD1 (6 bases). The V gene's germline CDR1 is MDHEN and CDR2 SYDVKM. V dropped 5 bases and J dropped 7 bases, with 15 bases sitting between them. CDR3 size: 14 residues.